The rows below give T cell receptor beta chains drawn from one sample of a study of cytomegalovirus exposure and HLA in healthy donors. TCRdb keeps only in-frame clones here, not all; method: immunoSEQ multiplex PCR. The data show some 140,000 clones, 70% to 80% seen once. The specimen was PBMCs. The receptors here all came from a man aged 25 to 45 in good health and CMV-seropositive. CDR3s include the opening cysteine and the closing phenylalanine or tryptophan. The D gene is left open where the match is weak. Rows give clone size only sometimes, using once, few, many, or a class for an expanded clone.

v_gene,d_gene,abundance,j_gene,CDR3aa,CDR3nt
TRBV5-1,TRBD2,.,TRBJ2-3,CASSLAPPGGETDTQYF,TGCGCCAGCAGCTTGGCCCCCCCGGGGGGAGAGACAGATACGCAGTATTTT
TRBV30,.,few,TRBJ2-3,CAWTGPGTDTQYF,TGTGCCTGGACAGGTCCGGGAACAGATACGCAGTATTTT
TRBV6-1,TRBD2,.,TRBJ2-3,CASSEAQGLAGTDTQYF,TGTGCCAGCAGTGAAGCGCAAGGACTAGCGGGCACGGATACGCAGTATTTT
TRBV7-7,.,.,TRBJ2-2,CASQAGLNTGELFF,TGTGCTAGCCAGGCAGGTCTGAACACCGGGGAGCTGTTTTTT
TRBV5-8,.,.,TRBJ1-5,CASSLDRSTHQPQHF,TGTGCCAGCAGCTTGGACCGTAGCACCCATCAGCCCCAGCATTTT
TRBV2,TRBD2,.,TRBJ2-7,CASSEVGSGRGEQYF,TGTGCCAGCAGTGAAGTAGGTAGCGGGAGAGGCGAGCAGTACTTC
TRBV13,TRBD1,once,TRBJ1-3,CASSLETGAIGNTIYF,TGTGCCAGCAGCTTAGAGACAGGGGCGATTGGAAACACCATATATTTT
TRBV7-9,TRBD1,.,TRBJ1-4,CASSSPLTGGNEKLFF,TGTGCCAGCAGCTCGCCCCTGACAGGGGGTAATGAAAAACTGTTTTTT
TRBV5-1,TRBD1,.,TRBJ2-5,CASSVGTGEETQYF,TGCGCCAGCAGCGTCGGGACAGGGGAAGAGACCCAGTACTTC
TRBV27,.,.,TRBJ2-3,CASSSQVIDTQYF,TGTGCCAGCAGTTCCCAGGTGATAGATACGCAGTATTTT
TRBV27,.,.,TRBJ2-5,CASSLNYQETQYF,TGTGCCAGCAGTTTAAACTACCAAGAGACCCAGTACTTC